A single sample is the source of the 14 T cell receptor beta chains below, sequenced in a study of shared clonotypes between healthy human individuals (TCRdb year 2020). The library relied on the immunoSEQ multiplex PCR assay. TCRdb retrieved this table from immuneACCESS and kept in-frame rearrangements only. Not all clones are present; in checked studies, unresolved V genes account for under half, and no reason is known for the remainder. Across this sample there are roughly 1,100,000 clones, with around 74% seen only once. The ten most abundant clones make up approximately 1.5% of the sample. Sequencing used memory CD4+ T cells sorted from blood. The cell subset or site label, read with the paper, signifies: CD45RA-negative fraction. The receptors were sampled from a young man in good health.

The chain combines TRBV6-5 with TRBJ1-5; a possible D gene is TRBD1 (6 bases). CDR3 length equals 14 residues. CDR1 and CDR2 from the germline V gene are MNHEY and SVGAGI. The V end lost 6 bases, the J end lost 3 bases, and 12 bases lay between the germline ends. The CDR3 DNA is TGTGCCAGCAGCTTACAGGGAACCAATCAGCCCCAGCATTTT. Protein sequence: CASSLQGTNQPQHF.

V is TRBV5-1 and J is TRBJ2-3, with TRBD1 matching 12 bases. Germline CDR1 reads SGHRS; CDR2 reads YFSETQ. V lost 3 bases and J lost 1; bases outside the gene matches: 3. There are 16 residues in the CDR3. The CDR3 sequence is CASSSGTGGGTDTQYF. The CDR3 nucleotides are TGCGCCAGCAGCTCCGGGACAGGGGGCGGCACAGATACGCAGTATTTT. Full variable domain (remainder filled in from reference TRBV5-1 and TRBJ2-3): KAGVTQTPRYLIKTRGQQVTLSCSPISGHRSVSWYQQTPGQGLQFLFEYFSETQRNKGNFPGRFSGRQFSNSRSEMNVSTLELGDSALYLCASSSGTGGGTDTQYFGPGTRLTVL.

J is TRBJ1-4 and V is TRBV19; D uncertain. Germline CDR1 reads LNHDA; CDR2 reads SQIVND (reference sequence). V dropped 7 bases and J dropped 2 bases, with 14 bases sitting between them. The CDR3 covers 15 residues. The chain's CDR3 is CASTPLGATNEKLFF. The CDR3 DNA reads as TGTGCCAGTACCCCACTCGGTGCGACTAATGAAAAACTGTTTTTT.

V is TRBV30 and J is TRBJ1-1; the match to TRBD1 covers 11 bases. The CDR3 loop spans 12 amino acids. The J segment lost 9 bases and the V segment lost 5 bases, leaving 5 bases of the junction unmatched. CDR1 is GTSNPN and CDR2 is SVGIG in the germline V gene (reference sequence). CDR3 residues: CAWGQGARKAFF. Here the CDR3 DNA reads TGTGCCTGGGGACAGGGGGCGCGGAAAGCTTTCTTT.

The DNA for the CDR3 is TGTGCCATCAGTGAGTCCAGCCCCGACCAGTACTTC. Protein: CAISESSPDQYF. The V and J genes are TRBV10-3 and TRBJ2-7; no clear D gene. The CDR3 has 12 residues. The V end lost 0 bases, the J end lost 10 bases, and 10 bases lay between the germline ends. Germline CDR1 reads ENHRY; CDR2 reads SYGVKD.

A few counts support this clone. The rearrangement joins TRBV4-3 to TRBJ2-1; a possible D gene is TRBD2 (5 bases). Germline V gives CDR1 LGHNA, CDR2 YSLEER. V lost 4 bases, J lost 12 bases, and 16 bases lay in between. This CDR3 has 13 residues. The CDR3 DNA reads as TGCGCCAGCAGCCGAGACCTGAGGGATGGGCAGTTCTTC. Its protein product is CASSRDLRDGQFF.

This chain connects TRBV5-1 to TRBJ2-5; D assignment may be TRBD1 or TRBD2 (5 bases each). V lost 2 bases, J lost 1 base, and 9 bases lay in between. Per the germline V gene, CDR1 is SGHRS and CDR2 is YFSETQ. This CDR3 is built from 14 residues. The CDR3 DNA reads as TGCGCCAGCAGCTTAGGGACGATCCAAGAGACCCAGTACTTC. Residues: CASSLGTIQETQYF. Variable domain in full (rest from reference TRBV5-1 and TRBJ2-5): KAGVTQTPRYLIKTRGQQVTLSCSPISGHRSVSWYQQTPGQGLQFLFEYFSETQRNKGNFPGRFSGRQFSNSRSEMNVSTLELGDSALYLCASSLGTIQETQYFGPGTRLLVL.

The chain joins TRBV9 to TRBJ1-4, with 8 positions matching TRBD1. Trimming removed 3 bases from V and 7 bases from J; junction bases left unmatched: 5. The germline V gene encodes CDR1 SGDLS and CDR2 YYNGEE. The CDR3 is made up of 14 amino acids. The CDR3 region has the DNA TGTGCCAGCAGCGGACCAGGGGGCAGTGAAAAACTGTTTTTT. It specifies CASSGPGGSEKLFF.

The chain is built from TRBV9 and TRBJ2-3, with 9 bases aligning to TRBD2. The CDR3 has 16 amino acids. CDR1 and CDR2 from the germline V gene are SGDLS and YYNGEE. Germline trimming cut 0 bases from V and 2 bases from J; bases unmatched to any gene: 4. The chain's CDR3 is CASSVASGVDTDTQYF. CDR3 sequence (DNA): TGTGCCAGCAGCGTAGCTAGCGGGGTAGACACAGATACGCAGTATTTT.

The chain employs TRBV11-1 and TRBJ2-5; D is possibly TRBD2 (6 bases). The CDR3 spans 14 residues. Germline V CDR1 and CDR2: SGHAT, FQDESV (reference sequence). The V and J ends lost 5 bases and 5 bases respectively, with 15 bases between them. The DNA for the CDR3 is TGTGCCAGCAGCAGATCACTAGCCGGGGAGACCCAGTACTTC. Protein sequence: CASSRSLAGETQYF.

This sequence joins TRBV5-1 and TRBJ1-2, with TRBD1 identical over 7 bases. Germline CDR1 and CDR2: SGHRS and YFSETQ. The CDR3 is 13 residues long. With V trimmed by 4 bases and J by 8 bases, 8 bases remained unmatched. The CDR3 region is CASSPDRAWGYTF. The CDR3, as DNA: TGCGCCAGCAGCCCAGACAGGGCCTGGGGCTACACCTTC.

The rearrangement joins TRBV5-4 to TRBJ2-5; D is tentatively TRBD1 or TRBD2 (5 bases each). Per germline, CDR1 SGHNT and CDR2 YYREEE (reference sequence). V lost 0 bases to trimming and J lost 3 bases, with 12 bases between them. The CDR3 is made up of 15 amino acids. CDR3 DNA: TGTGCCAGCAGCTTGGGCGGGCAAGGGGAAGAGACCCAGTACTTC. Translation gives CASSLGGQGEETQYF.

The J gene is TRBJ1-2, the V gene TRBV6-1; no clear D. V lost 2 bases, J lost 3 bases, and 7 bases lay in between. This CDR3 region has 13 residues. Germline CDR1 reads MNHNS; CDR2 reads SASEGT. Here the CDR3 reads CASSEPPYYGYTF. For the CDR3, the DNA is TGTGCCAGCAGTGAACCGCCCTACTATGGCTACACCTTC.

The V call is TRBV28, the J call TRBJ2-7; D is uncertain. CDR1 is MDHEN and CDR2 is SYDVKM in the germline V gene. The V gene lost 7 bases and the J gene lost 2 bases, with 12 bases spanning the gap. The CDR3 totals 13 residues. The CDR3 spells CASTGQAAYEQYF. For the CDR3, the DNA is TGTGCCAGCACTGGGCAAGCAGCCTACGAGCAGTACTTC. The whole variable domain, filled in from reference TRBV28 and TRBJ2-7, reads DVKVTQSSRYLVKRTGEKVFLECVQDMDHENMFWYRQDPGLGLRLIYFSYDVKMKEKGDIPEGYSVSREKKERFSLILESASTNQTSMYLCASTGQAAYEQYFGPGTRLTVT.